The entry below describes one T cell receptor beta chain. MiXCR was run by TCRdb on the reads, yielding one entry per CDR3 protein. Found here are approximately 750,000 distinct CDR3 sequences, 35% of them singletons; the top ten hold roughly 2.9%. These data originate in a study of T cell repertoires in cytomegalovirus infection. Germline CDR1 PRHDT, CDR2 FYEKMQ (reference sequence). The CDR3 has 16 residues. V lost 1 base and J lost 0, with 10 bases in between. The TCR comes from a human donor in good health (CMV status not recorded). Some clones in this sample may be carry-over from other donors' samples. The genes are TRBV13 and TRBJ2-1; D not resolved. What was sequenced was PBMCs. CDR3 region: CASSLVARSSYNEQFF. CDR3 coding DNA: TGTGCCAGCAGCTTAGTTGCCCGAAGCTCCTACAATGAGCAGTTCTTC.